These T cell receptor beta chains were read from a single sample in a study of cytomegalovirus exposure and HLA in healthy donors. Using immunoSEQ multiplex PCR, the repertoire was profiled, and TCRdb retains in-frame clones only, with some absent. Listed are more than 85,000 clones; about 5.9% falls within the top ten. Sequenced sample: PBMCs. These receptors were collected from a girl aged 5 to 17 in good health and CMV-seropositive. CDR3s include the opening cysteine and the closing phenylalanine or tryptophan. The D gene is left open where the match is weak.

d_gene	v_gene	j_gene	CDR3nt	CDR3aa
-	TRBV7-2	TRBJ2-2	TGTGCCAGCAGCTTAGACTTCGGGGGAAGGACCGGGGAGCTGTTTTTT	CASSLDFGGRTGELFF
-	TRBV4-1	TRBJ1-1	TGCGCCAGCAGCCAAGGATGGAGTGCTTTCTTT	CASSQGWSAFF
TRBD2	TRBV4-1	TRBJ2-3	TGCGCCAGCAGCCAACCCCTAGCGGGGGCCTTCACAGATACGCAGTATTTT	CASSQPLAGAFTDTQYF
-	TRBV4-2	TRBJ1-1	TGTGCCAGCAGCCAAGGAGAAGGGGCAAACACTGAAGCTTTCTTT	CASSQGEGANTEAFF
-	TRBV7-9	TRBJ1-1	TGTGCCAGCAGCCCCCTGAGTGAGGGAGGAACTGAAGCTTTCTTT	CASSPLSEGGTEAFF
-	TRBV5-1	TRBJ1-5	TGCGCCAGCAGCTTGGATTCAGGCAATCAGCCCCAGCATTTT	CASSLDSGNQPQHF
-	TRBV4-1	TRBJ1-3	TGCGCCAGCAGCCAGGATCCCCTACGGGGCACCATATATTTT	CASSQDPLRGTIYF
-	TRBV4-1	TRBJ2-5	TGCGCCAGCAGCCAAGTCCGAGACTACCAAGGCGAGACCCAGTACTTC	CASSQVRDYQGETQYF
-	TRBV30	TRBJ1-1	TGTGCCTTTGATACACCGAAAGCTTTCTTT	CAFDTPKAFF
-	TRBV15	TRBJ2-5	TGTGCCACCAGCACCAGGGCCGAGACCCAGTACTTC	CATSTRAETQYF
-	TRBV30	TRBJ1-3	TGTGCCTGGAGGGCGACGGAGCTTGGAAACACCATATATTTT	CAWRATELGNTIYF
TRBD2	TRBV5-1	TRBJ2-5	TGCGCCAGCAGCCCCGGGACTAGCGGGGGCCAAGAGACCCAGTACTTC	CASSPGTSGGQETQYF
-	TRBV4-1	TRBJ2-7	TGCGCCAGCAGCTTGACAGCGACCTACGAGCAGTACTTC	CASSLTATYEQYF
TRBD1	TRBV30	TRBJ1-2	TGTGCCTGGAGTAAGGGATCGGGACAGGGCAACTATGGCTACACCTTC	CAWSKGSGQGNYGYTF
TRBD1	TRBV15	TRBJ1-5	TGTGCCACCAGCAGAGATTGGCCAGGACAGGTCATCAATCAGCCCCAGCATTTT	CATSRDWPGQVINQPQHF
TRBD1	TRBV5-1	TRBJ2-7	TGCGCCAGCAGTACGGGACAGGTCCCCTACGAGCAGTACTTC	CASSTGQVPYEQYF
TRBD2	TRBV9	TRBJ2-7	TGTGCCAGCAGCGTGGGCGGGACTACCCCCTACGAGCAGTACTTC	CASSVGGTTPYEQYF
TRBD1	TRBV13	TRBJ1-2	TGTGCCAGCAGCTTAGAGGGACAGGGGTGGAGTGGCTACACCTTC	CASSLEGQGWSGYTF
TRBD2	TRBV18	TRBJ2-2	TGTGCCAGCTCAACGGGGACTAGCACCTACACCGGGGAGCTGTTTTTT	CASSTGTSTYTGELFF
-	TRBV18	TRBJ2-5	TGTGCCAGCTCACCAGGGGGGGCAGAGACCCAGTACTTC	CASSPGGAETQYF
-	TRBV4-3	TRBJ1-4	TGCGCCAGCAGCCAAGATTCAGGTCACCAAGAAAAACTGTTTTTT	CASSQDSGHQEKLFF
-	TRBV25-1	TRBJ1-2	TGTGCCAGCAGTGGGGAGAAAGTCGTCTATGGCTACACCTTC	CASSGEKVVYGYTF
-	TRBV9	TRBJ2-1	TGTGCCAGCAGCGTAGCGGGGGAGAGCTACAATGAGCAGTTCTTC	CASSVAGESYNEQFF
TRBD2	TRBV6-5	TRBJ2-1	TGTGCCAGCAGTTCCCGGGCGGGGGGCCTAGACAATGAGCAGTTCTTC	CASSSRAGGLDNEQFF
TRBD2	TRBV15	TRBJ2-1	TGTGCCACCAGCAGAGATATTTTCTCGGGGGGTTACAATGAGCAGTTCTTC	CATSRDIFSGGYNEQFF
TRBD2	TRBV4-2	TRBJ2-3	TGTGCCAGCAGCCCAAGCGGGGGGGCGCTATCTGGCACAGATAAGCAGTATTTT	CASSPSGGALSGTDKQYF
-	TRBV2	TRBJ2-5	TGTGCCAGCAGTGGGGAGGAGACCCAGTACTTC	CASSGEETQYF
-	TRBV19	TRBJ2-7	TGTGCCAGTAGTATAGGTCTTACCGTACACGAAATCTACGAGCAGTACTTC	CASSIGLTVHEIYEQYF
-	TRBV6-6	TRBJ1-5	TGTGCCAGCAGCCAACCCGGGAATCAGCCCCAGCATTTT	CASSQPGNQPQHF
-	TRBV14	TRBJ1-1	TGTGCCAGCAGCCAAGATCAGGGGATGAACACTGAAGCTTTCTTT	CASSQDQGMNTEAFF
-	TRBV7-2	TRBJ2-3	TGTGCCAGCAGCTTAGGAGGCGGGGCTAGAGATACGCAGTATTTT	CASSLGGGARDTQYF
-	TRBV25-1	TRBJ2-2	TGTGCCACAGAGGATGCCAACACCGGGGAGCTGTTTTTT	CATEDANTGELFF
-	TRBV30	TRBJ2-3	TGTGCCGGGAGTCGTGTGGGGGGTGGCCCAGATACGCAGTATTTT	CAGSRVGGGPDTQYF
-	TRBV29-1	TRBJ2-1	TGCAGCGTTGAAGTCAGGTACAATGAGCAGTTCTTC	CSVEVRYNEQFF
-	TRBV4-2	TRBJ2-3	TGTGCCAGCAGCCAAGAATGGGGCCTCACAGATACGCAGTATTTT	CASSQEWGLTDTQYF
-	TRBV11-3	TRBJ2-2	TGTGCCAGCAGCCAAGCGGTGGGGACAAACACCGGGGAGCTGTTTTTT	CASSQAVGTNTGELFF
TRBD1	TRBV5-1	TRBJ1-3	TGCGCCAGCAGCCCGGACAGGGCCCGCTCTGGAAACACCATATATTTT	CASSPDRARSGNTIYF
-	TRBV27	TRBJ1-5	TGTGCCAGCAGGATAGGGGCTATCAGCAATCAGCCCCAGCATTTT	CASRIGAISNQPQHF
TRBD2	TRBV9	TRBJ2-3	TGTGCCAGCAGCGCTAGTAGCGGGGGGGCCGGATCAGATACGCAGTATTTT	CASSASSGGAGSDTQYF
-	TRBV5-8	TRBJ1-2	TGTGCCAGCAGGCCGCGGGCGGGGTCAGGTGCATCTGGCTACACCTTC	CASRPRAGSGASGYTF
-	TRBV9	TRBJ1-1	TGTGCCAGCAGCGTGTTCTCCGGGGGGAAAGCTTTCTTT	CASSVFSGGKAFF
TRBD1	TRBV10-3	TRBJ1-1	TGTGCCATCAGTGAGCGTGACAGGGGGTACACTGAAGCTTTCTTT	CAISERDRGYTEAFF
TRBD1	TRBV7-9	TRBJ2-7	TGTGCCAGCAGCCCTACAGGGGACTACGAGCAGTACTTC	CASSPTGDYEQYF
TRBD1	TRBV2	TRBJ1-5	TGTGCCAGCAGTGTGATGGAGGGGGCGCAGCCCCAGCATTTT	CASSVMEGAQPQHF
TRBD1	TRBV7-9	TRBJ2-1	TGTGCCAGCAGCCTGACAGGGAATGAGCAGTTCTTC	CASSLTGNEQFF
-	TRBV6-5	TRBJ1-1	TGTGCCAGCAGTTACTCCTCCACATTGAACACTGAAGCTTTCTTT	CASSYSSTLNTEAFF
-	TRBV29-1	TRBJ1-4	TGCAGCGTTGGGGGGCGAGGGGAAAAACTGTTTTTT	CSVGGRGEKLFF
-	TRBV6-5	TRBJ2-2	TGTGCCAGCAGTTACTCCAGGGATGGCACCGGGGAGCTGTTTTTT	CASSYSRDGTGELFF
-	TRBV11-3	TRBJ2-1	TGTGCCAGCAGCTCGGGGCGGGGGCCGGGGAATGAGCAGTTCTTC	CASSSGRGPGNEQFF
-	TRBV13	TRBJ1-1	TGTGCCAGCAGCGGGGAGGGCACTGAAGCTTTCTTT	CASSGEGTEAFF
TRBD1	TRBV4-3	TRBJ2-7	TGCGCCAGCAGCCAAGATCGGGACAGCTACTCCTACGAGCAGTACTTC	CASSQDRDSYSYEQYF
TRBD1	TRBV11-2	TRBJ2-7	TGTGCCAGCAGCTTAGGGGACAGAGTTTATCTTGCCTACGAGCAGTACTTC	CASSLGDRVYLAYEQYF
-	TRBV25-1	TRBJ2-3	TGTGCCAGCAGCGACTTCGGGTCTAGCACAGATACGCAGTATTTT	CASSDFGSSTDTQYF